The present entry profiles one TCR beta chain with its context. This clonotype has just a few counts. Which antigen it targets is not known. No base quality information exists; no much larger clone differs at one position. This entry is derived from a study of T-cell reconstitution after alpha-beta-depleted transplantation in children (dated by TCRdb to about 2016). Regarding the study in general: The study quantitatively tracked T-cell immune reconstitution after TCRalphabeta/CD19-depleted allogeneic hematopoietic cell transplantation in children using TCR repertoire profiling.

Library construction relied on PCR. Sequencer: Illumina HiSeq 2500. TCR library preparation used molecular barcoding, with unique molecular identifiers applied to normalize quantification of the TCRbeta repertoire. TCRdb reprocessing: public reads trimmed at Q25 with fastp, clones called with MiXCR, in-frame beta chains kept. Each record represents a unique CDR3 protein, reported with the most common genes and DNA among its rows. This sample gives about 540,000 distinct CDR3 sequences in total; around 19% of them show up just once. The top ten clonotypes cover 2.5% to 4% of the sample. The CDR3 contains 13 residues, cysteine and phenylalanine counted. CDR3 DNA only is kept here, 39 bases in frame from base 1. The V end loses 1 base and the J end loses 8 bases, and a stretch of 6 bases separates them. Sequences LGHDT (CDR1) and YNNKEL (CDR2) are obtained from the germline V gene (reference sequence).

Sequenced material: PBMCs from the stem cell graft donor, taken from the stem cell graft. The receptor's source is a human donor who donated a stem cell graft to a child with acute lymphoblastic leukemia. The chain is assembled from TRBV3-1 and TRBJ1-6, with no confident D gene call. The bases are TGTGCCAGCAGCCAAGCAAGAGATTCACCCCTCCACTTT. This sequence encodes CASSQARDSPLHF.